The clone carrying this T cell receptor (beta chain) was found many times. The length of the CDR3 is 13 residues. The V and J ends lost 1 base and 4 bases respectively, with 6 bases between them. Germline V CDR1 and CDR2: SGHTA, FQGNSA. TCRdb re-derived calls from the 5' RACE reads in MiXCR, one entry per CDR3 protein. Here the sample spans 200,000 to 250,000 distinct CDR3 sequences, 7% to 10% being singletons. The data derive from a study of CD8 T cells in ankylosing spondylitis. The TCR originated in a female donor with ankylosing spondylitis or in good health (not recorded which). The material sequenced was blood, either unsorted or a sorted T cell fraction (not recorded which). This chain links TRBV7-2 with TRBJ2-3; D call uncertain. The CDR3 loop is CASSLGEPDTQYF. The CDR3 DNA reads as TGTGCCAGCAGCTTAGGGGAACCAGATACGCAGTATTTT.